The 22 T cell receptor beta chains reported below all come from one sample, sequenced in a study of cytomegalovirus exposure and HLA in healthy donors. Primers: 60 Vbeta forward and 13 Jbeta reverse. Clones were sequenced by immunoSEQ multiplex PCR, and TCRdb holds only the in-frame ones, with some missing. Here the sample spans roughly 110,000 clones, approximately 80% being singletons. The sequenced sample consisted of PBMCs. The receptor set was obtained from a man aged 45-65 years in good health and CMV-seronegative.

The chain employs TRBV7-2 and TRBJ1-3, with 8 positions matching TRBD1. CDR3 length: 15 amino acids. V was clipped by 2 bases and J by 7 bases; unmatched bases: 7. Germline CDR1 reads SGHTA; CDR2 reads FQGNSA. The CDR3 coding sequence is TGTGCCAGCAGCTTAAGGACAGGGAGGGAGAACACCATATATTTT. It encodes CASSLRTGRENTIYF.

This clone was observed once. This rearrangement joins TRBV29-1 to TRBJ2-5, with 9 bases identical to TRBD1. V was clipped by 5 bases and J by 5 bases; unmatched bases: 9. There are 14 residues in the CDR3. Germline V lookup: CDR1 SQVTM, CDR2 ANQGSEA. CDR3 residues: CSVRGQGLRETQYF. In DNA form, the CDR3 reads TGCAGCGTTAGAGGACAGGGGTTGCGGGAGACCCAGTACTTC.

This sequence joins TRBV27 and TRBJ2-2, with 11 positions matching TRBD1. Trimming took 8 bases from V and 3 from J; bases not matched to a gene: 5. CDR1 and CDR2 (germline): MNHEY, SMNVEV (reference sequence). This CDR3 spans 15 amino acids. The CDR3 loop is CASGRDRGDTGELFF. The CDR3 nucleotides are TGTGCCAGCGGGAGGGACAGGGGGGACACCGGGGAGCTGTTTTTT.

The genes are TRBV27 and TRBJ1-6; D gene ambiguous. Germline V gene sequence: CDR1 MNHEY, CDR2 SMNVEV (reference sequence). This CDR3 has 17 residues. V lost 3 bases and J 0 bases, leaving 12 bases between the germline ends. The CDR3 bases are TGTGCCAGCAGTTTCGAGGGCAGGCCCTCCTATAATTCACCCCTCCACTTT. Translated, it gives CASSFEGRPSYNSPLHF.

This clone was counted once. The chain has TRBV13 and TRBJ1-2, with TRBD1 as a possible D gene (6 bases). The germline V gene encodes CDR1 PRHDT and CDR2 FYEKMQ (reference sequence). The CDR3 contains 17 residues. V was pared by 5 bases and J by 10 bases, with 29 bases between. The CDR3: CASSLGGGGLSSANYTF. The CDR3 DNA follows: TGTGCCAGCAGCCTCGGGGGGGGCGGGTTAAGTTCGGCCAACTACACCTTC.

The chain recombines TRBV19 with TRBJ1-2, with 8 bases that match TRBD1. Germline CDR1 is LNHDA and CDR2 is SQIVND (reference sequence). Trimming at V came to 5 bases and at J to 5 bases, leaving 4 bases not matched to a gene. This CDR3 comprises 13 residues. The CDR3 reads CASSGTGFYGYTF. The CDR3 DNA reads as TGTGCCAGTAGTGGGACAGGTTTTTATGGCTACACCTTC.

The count of this clone is one. The J gene is TRBJ2-1, the V gene TRBV6-6, with 7 bases that match TRBD2. The CDR3 is 16 residues long. The ends lost 4 bases at V and 3 bases at J; junction bases unmatched: 9. Germline lookup yields CDR1 MNHNY and CDR2 SVGAGI (reference sequence). CDR3 in amino acids: CASSSPLAGVYNEQFF. CDR3 sequence (DNA): TGTGCCAGCAGTTCCCCTTTGGCGGGGGTCTACAATGAGCAGTTCTTC.

The chain joins TRBV11-3 to TRBJ2-1; tentative D call: TRBD1 (6 bases). With 4 bases removed from V and 2 bases from J, the gap between germline ends came to 15 bases. Germline CDR1 is SGHNT and CDR2 is YENEEA. The CDR3 is 16 residues long. The DNA for the CDR3 is TGTGCCAGCAGCTCCTCAGGGGAAGGACCCTACAATGAGCAGTTCTTC. This gives the protein CASSSSGEGPYNEQFF.

The genes are TRBV5-1 and TRBJ1-3; D gene uncertain. The CDR3 consists of 15 residues. V lost 0 bases to trimming and J lost 8 bases, with 15 bases between them. Germline V lookup: CDR1 SGHRS, CDR2 YFSETQ. CDR3 loop: CASSLAGQQTDTIYF. CDR3 bases: TGCGCCAGCAGCTTGGCCGGTCAGCAGACTGACACCATATATTTT.

This chain joins TRBV7-2 and TRBJ1-2; 7 nucleotides align to TRBD1. Germline V gene sequence: CDR1 SGHTA, CDR2 FQGNSA. The CDR3 length is 15 residues. The V gene end was trimmed by 1 base and the J gene end by 7 bases; junction bases not matched to a gene: 9. In DNA form, the CDR3 reads TGTGCCAGCAGCTTAGTGAGACAGGGCCTCACTGGCTACACCTTC. This encodes CASSLVRQGLTGYTF.

The rearrangement joins TRBV6-5 to TRBJ1-5; a weak D match, TRBD1 (5 bases). The CDR3 sequence is 15 residues long. Germline assignment: CDR1 MNHEY and CDR2 SVGAGI. The V gene lost 4 bases and the J gene lost 7 bases, with 17 bases spanning the gap. CDR3 amino acids: CASSSTFLGGQPQHF. CDR3 coding DNA: TGTGCCAGCAGTTCAACATTCCTCGGGGGGCAGCCCCAGCATTTT.

This chain connects TRBV18 to TRBJ1-1; TRBD1 matches 8 bases. From germline, CDR1 is KGHSH and CDR2 LQKENI. This CDR3 is 14 amino acids long. V dropped 5 bases and J dropped 1; count of bases not matched to a gene: 3. The CDR3 loop reads CASSSTGGNTEAFF. For the CDR3, the DNA is TGTGCCAGCTCATCTACAGGGGGGAACACTGAAGCTTTCTTT.

This chain joins TRBV27 and TRBJ1-1; no clear D gene. V shed 6 bases and J shed 1 base, with 9 bases lying between them. This CDR3 is 13 amino acids long. The germline gives CDR1 MNHEY, CDR2 SMNVEV (reference sequence). The CDR3 reads CASSQYPNTEAFF. DNA of the CDR3: TGTGCCAGCAGCCAGTACCCGAACACTGAAGCTTTCTTT.

CDR3 amino acids: CASSVGQGAFPQYF. CDR3 in DNA: TGTGCCAGCAGCGTAGGCCAGGGGGCATTCCCGCAGTACTTC. The chain has TRBV9 and TRBJ2-7, with 8 bases that match TRBD1. V shed 0 bases, J shed 9 bases, and the junction held 8 bases outside the gene matches. The germline V gene encodes CDR1 SGDLS and CDR2 YYNGEE. The CDR3 spans 14 residues.

The chain couples TRBV4-2 to TRBJ2-1; 8 bases line up with TRBD2. Unmatched junction bases numbered 10, after V lost 6 bases and J lost 0 bases. Germline CDR1 reads LGHNA; CDR2 reads YNFKEQ. CDR3 length equals 17 residues. CDR3 sequence reads: CASSLLYGGDSYNEQFF. The CDR3 DNA is TGTGCCAGCAGTCTTCTTTACGGGGGGGACTCCTACAATGAGCAGTTCTTC.

There are a few counts of this clone. J is TRBJ2-5 and V is TRBV6-6; tentative D call: TRBD1 (5 bases). CDR1 and CDR2 from the germline V gene are MNHNY and SVGAGI (reference sequence). The CDR3 is 15 residues long. The germline V and J ends were trimmed by 0 bases and 5 bases, with 13 bases remaining between them. DNA for the CDR3: TGTGCCAGCAGTTACTCGACCGGACAAGGGGAGACCCAGTACTTC. Protein sequence: CASSYSTGQGETQYF.

This chain uses TRBV6-1 with TRBJ1-1, with 7 positions matching TRBD1. This CDR3 region has 14 residues. The germline gives CDR1 MNHNS, CDR2 SASEGT. J lost 10 bases, V lost 2 bases, and 10 bases had no gene match. For the CDR3, the DNA is TGTGCCAGCAGTGAAACGTCGACAGGGAGGTCAGCTTTCTTT. Translating gives CASSETSTGRSAFF.

This clone was picked up one time. V gene TRBV5-1 combines with J gene TRBJ1-2; D gene unclear. Trimming took off 4 bases at V and 5 bases at J, with 15 bases between the two ends. CDR1 and CDR2 from the germline V gene are SGHRS and YFSETQ. This CDR3 has 14 amino acids. The CDR3 reads CASSPSGREYGYTF. In DNA, the CDR3 is TGCGCCAGCAGCCCCTCGGGGAGGGAGTATGGCTACACCTTC.

The rearrangement links TRBV9 to TRBJ2-5, with 8 nucleotides matching TRBD1. Germline CDR1 and CDR2: SGDLS and YYNGEE. J gave up 7 bases and V 4 bases, and 15 bases lay outside the gene matches. This CDR3 is built from 16 residues. The chain's CDR3 is CASSLSGQGDWVTQYF. The CDR3 DNA reads as TGTGCCAGCAGCCTTTCCGGACAGGGCGATTGGGTGACCCAGTACTTC.

The chain recombines TRBV19 with TRBJ2-2; no reliable D call. This CDR3 region has 15 residues. Trimming removed 3 bases from V and 2 bases from J, with 10 bases in between. In germline, CDR1 is LNHDA, CDR2 SQIVND (reference sequence). The CDR3 DNA follows: TGTGCCAGTAGTATCGGTGCGAGAAACACCGGGGAGCTGTTTTTT. This encodes CASSIGARNTGELFF.

This clone was picked up one time. This chain joins TRBV28 and TRBJ1-5; D is perhaps TRBD1 (5 bases). With 8 bases removed from V and 0 bases from J, the gap between germline ends came to 14 bases. Germline CDR1 MDHEN, CDR2 SYDVKM. The CDR3 extends over 15 amino acids. The CDR3 here is CASPGHQISNQPQHF. The CDR3 DNA sequence: TGTGCCAGCCCTGGACACCAAATTAGCAATCAGCCCCAGCATTTT.

The J gene is TRBJ1-1, the V gene TRBV11-2; D uncertain. Germline V gene data show CDR1 as SGHAT and CDR2 as FQNNGV. Trimming cost V 6 bases and J 0 bases, with 8 bases left between them. CDR3 length: 13 residues. The CDR3 here is CASRFTLNTEAFF. CDR3 bases: TGTGCCAGCAGGTTTACTTTGAACACTGAAGCTTTCTTT.